The 15 T cell receptor beta chains given below trace back to one sample, sequenced in a study of human T cells and chemical hapten exposure. MiXCR, applied by TCRdb to the RACE reads, yields one record per CDR3 protein. Counted here are about 270,000 distinct CDR3 sequences, just under 8% occurring once; the ten biggest clones make up approximately 1.2%. Regarding time point: pre-sensitization, week 0. Noted treatment: therapeutic diphenylcyclopropenone sensitization with weekly scalp DPC. Sequenced material: whole blood, taken in connection with sensitization to the hapten diphenylcyclopropenone (DPC). These receptors were taken from a man aged 18 to 30 with alopecia areata. Some clones in this sample may be carry-over from other donors' samples.

This chain uses TRBV9 with TRBJ2-6, with D uncertain. Germline CDR1 and CDR2: SGDLS and YYNGEE. The CDR3 loop spans 13 amino acids. V lost 1 base and J lost 2, with 1 base in between. The CDR3 DNA follows: TGTGCCAGCAGCGTAACTGGGGCCAACGTCCTGACTTTC. This sequence encodes CASSVTGANVLTF.

This clonotype was seen a handful of times. The genes are TRBV5-6 and TRBJ1-5, with 9 bases fitting TRBD1. Per germline, CDR1 SGHDT and CDR2 YYEEEE. Germline trimming cut 2 bases from V and 0 bases from J; bases unmatched to any gene: 6. CDR3 length equals 17 residues. The CDR3 DNA reads TGTGCCAGCAGCTTATTTGGACAGGGGTATAGCAATCAGCCCCAGCATTTT. Amino acid sequence: CASSLFGQGYSNQPQHF.

This rearrangement joins TRBV11-3 to TRBJ2-2, with TRBD1 matching 8 bases. The germline gives CDR1 SGHNT, CDR2 YENEEA. Trimming at V came to 5 bases and at J to 4 bases, leaving 6 bases not matched to a gene. The CDR3 spans 15 residues. The CDR3 here is CASSPGGAGTGELFF. CDR3 DNA: TGTGCCAGCAGCCCAGGGGGCGCGGGCACCGGGGAGCTGTTTTTT.

The chain carries TRBV6-2 or TRBV6-3 and TRBJ1-1, with unresolved D. There are 13 residues in the CDR3. Germline V gives CDR1 MNHEY, CDR2 SVGEGT. Trimming cost V 4 bases and J 3 bases, with 9 bases left between them. CDR3 DNA: TGTGCCAGCAGTTTTGGTCGCCACACTGAAGCTTTCTTT. This sequence encodes CASSFGRHTEAFF.

The sample holds a few counts of this clonotype. The rearrangement links TRBV28 to TRBJ2-5, with D possibly called TRBD1 or TRBD2 (5 bases each). Per germline, CDR1 MDHEN and CDR2 SYDVKM. This CDR3 is built from 16 residues. The V end lost 2 bases, the J end lost 1 base, and 14 bases lay between the germline ends. The CDR3 here is CASSLILGRIQETQYF. DNA for the CDR3: TGTGCCAGCAGTTTAATCCTGGGACGGATCCAAGAGACCCAGTACTTC.

This sequence joins TRBV3-1 and TRBJ2-1, with D tentatively TRBD1 (6 bases). Per the germline V gene, CDR1 is LGHDT and CDR2 is YNNKEL (reference sequence). The CDR3 sequence is 15 residues long. Trimming stripped 1 base from V and 5 bases from J, with 12 bases between. CDR3 sequence: CASSQGFGQHNEQFF. The CDR3 DNA follows: TGTGCCAGCAGCCAAGGGTTCGGACAGCACAATGAGCAGTTCTTC.

The V gene is TRBV3-1, the J gene TRBJ2-2; no clear D. Germline values: CDR1 LGHDT, CDR2 YNNKEL (reference sequence). Deletions cut 3 bases from V and 5 bases from J, with 19 bases between. The CDR3 is 17 amino acids. CDR3 region: CASSQAVQWLVTGELFF. The CDR3, as DNA: TGTGCCAGCAGCCAGGCTGTACAGTGGCTAGTTACCGGGGAGCTGTTTTTT.

Only a few counts were recorded for this clonotype. The rearrangement joins TRBV9 to TRBJ1-3; D not resolved. Germline loops: CDR1 SGDLS, CDR2 YYNGEE. V lost 4 bases, J lost 0 bases, and 20 bases lay in between. CDR3 length equals 18 residues. The CDR3 is CASSPSAGRPSSGNTIYF. The DNA for the CDR3 is TGTGCCAGCAGCCCCAGCGCCGGCCGGCCCAGCTCTGGAAACACCATATATTTT.

The J gene is TRBJ2-5, the V gene TRBV10-3; D is possibly TRBD1 (6 bases). The V gene lost 6 bases and the J gene lost 2 bases, with 22 bases spanning the gap. CDR1 and CDR2 (germline): ENHRY, SYGVKD. CDR3 size: 17 residues. The CDR3 bases are TGTGCCATCAGCACAGTTGGGGGCATCTTCTCTCAAGAGACCCAGTACTTC. Protein: CAISTVGGIFSQETQYF.

This clonotype was observed at least ten times. This chain links TRBV10-2 with TRBJ1-5; a possible D gene is TRBD1 (5 bases). CDR1 and CDR2 (germline): WSHSY, SAAADI. The V end lost 8 bases, the J end lost 2 bases, and 19 bases lay between the germline ends. This CDR3 region has 16 residues. The CDR3 is CASGNVQGWGNQPQHF. CDR3 nucleotides: TGCGCCAGCGGAAATGTCCAGGGTTGGGGCAATCAGCCCCAGCATTTT.

This chain connects TRBV11-2 to TRBJ2-5; TRBD1 matches 9 bases. With V trimmed by 5 bases and J by 3 bases, 10 bases remained unmatched. There are 16 residues in the CDR3. CDR1 is SGHAT and CDR2 is FQNNGV in the germline V gene. The CDR3 DNA sequence: TGTGCCAGCAGCCCCCGGACAGGGGCCGCGGAAGAGACCCAGTACTTC. It encodes CASSPRTGAAEETQYF.

There are many counts of this clonotype. V and J are TRBV28 and TRBJ1-1; D is ambiguous. The CDR3 has 16 residues. Trimming shortened V by 6 bases and J by 0 bases, and 17 bases separated the two germline ends. From germline, CDR1 is MDHEN and CDR2 SYDVKM. The CDR3 coding sequence is TGTGCCAGCAGGCCTCCCACTTTCCGTGTGAACACTGAAGCTTTCTTT. Encoded protein: CASRPPTFRVNTEAFF.

The CDR3 DNA sequence: TGTGCCAGCACTCTGGGGACGACTGAAGCTTTCTTT. Residues: CASTLGTTEAFF. The chain links TRBV12-3 or TRBV12-4 to TRBJ1-1; possibly TRBD1 for D (5 bases). The V and J ends lost 7 bases and 5 bases respectively, with 11 bases between them. There are 12 residues in the CDR3.

The table lists this clonotype with many counts. This chain links TRBV6-6 with TRBJ1-2; the D is unclear. V was cut by 7 bases and J by 3 bases, with 15 bases left in between. CDR1 and CDR2 from the germline V gene are MNHNY and SVGAGI (reference sequence). The CDR3 loop spans 14 amino acids. The CDR3 bases are TGTGCCAGCACTCTTGCGGCGGTTGACTATGGCTACACCTTC. Translating it yields CASTLAAVDYGYTF.

CDR3 DNA: TGCAGTGCTAGAGATCAACACGAGAACACTGAAGCTTTCTTT. It translates to CSARDQHENTEAFF. The genes are TRBV20-1 and TRBJ1-1; D gene unclear. The CDR3 spans 14 residues. V was clipped by 0 bases and J by 1 base, with 9 bases between them. The germline V gene encodes CDR1 DFQATT and CDR2 SNEGSKA (reference sequence).